This T cell receptor beta chain was sequenced for a study of OX40 agonist ivuxolimab in advanced cancers. Study details: The study enrolled dose-escalation patients with hepatocellular carcinoma, melanoma, renal cell or head and neck cancer.

Profiled with immunoSEQ multiplex PCR; TCRdb holds only in-frame clones, not every one. The sample has approximately 79,000 clones, over 85% seen once. On cycle 4 day 1 and cycle 7 day 1, as well as at baseline, blood was sampled. Comment on this clone: As yet, its antigen is unknown.

General study points: Individuals who were partial responders at 0.1-3.0 mg/kg had clonal expansion that ranked among the lowest.

From germline, CDR1 is SGDLS and CDR2 YYNGEE. V dropped 3 bases and J dropped 3; count of bases not matched to a gene: 9. The CDR3 is 16 amino acids. The chain employs TRBV9 and TRBJ2-1; the match to TRBD1 covers 7 bases. The sequencing here drew on CD4+ or CD8+ T cells sorted from blood, taken in a trial of the OX40 agonist ivuxolimab. This TCR was recovered from an adult with an advanced solid tumor such as melanoma, head and neck, liver or kidney cancer. CDR3 nucleotide sequence: TGTGCCAGCAGCGCCCGTGGGGACAGCGTCTACAATGAGCAGTTCTTC. This codes for CASSARGDSVYNEQFF. Supplemented by reference TRBV9 and TRBJ2-1, the full variable domain reads DSGVTQTPKHLITATGQRVTLRCSPRSGDLSVYWYQQSLDQGLQFLIQYYNGEERAKGNILERFSAQQFPDLHSELNLSSLELGDSALYFCASSARGDSVYNEQFFGPGTRLTVL.